The 27 T cell receptor beta chains given below trace back to one sample, sequenced in a study of CD8+ T cells in alopecia areata. RNA, once extracted, was reverse transcribed into cDNA for use as the sequencing template. The table came from immunoSEQ multiplex PCR; TCRdb's copy has only in-frame clones and leaves some out. Of 180,000 or so clones listed, 67% are singletons. The sample consisted of CD8+ T cells sorted from blood, taken at week 0. Every receptor here comes from a human donor with alopecia areata.

The chain uses TRBV4-1 and TRBJ1-5, with a possible D match to TRBD1 (5 bases). Germline assignment: CDR1 MGHRA and CDR2 YSYEKL. This CDR3 region has 19 residues. V dropped 4 bases and J dropped 2 bases, with 24 bases sitting between them. In DNA form, the CDR3 reads TGCGCCAGCAGCCTACCGTGGCAGGGCTTGGTTTTCGGCAATCAGCCCCAGCATTTT. Residues: CASSLPWQGLVFGNQPQHF.

V is TRBV19 and J is TRBJ2-7; 9 bases align to TRBD1. Looked up from germline, CDR1 is LNHDA and CDR2 is SQIVND (reference sequence). This CDR3 spans 13 amino acids. J was trimmed by 4 bases and V by 6 bases; bases with no gene match: 4. Here the CDR3 reads CASSRDRAYEQYF. The CDR3, as DNA: TGTGCCAGTAGCCGGGACAGGGCGTACGAGCAGTACTTC. The full variable domain, rest sourced from reference TRBV19 and TRBJ2-7, is DGGITQSPKYLFRKEGQNVTLSCEQNLNHDAMYWYRQDPGQGLRLIYYSQIVNDFQKGDIAEGYSVSREKKESFPLTVTSAQKNPTAFYLCASSRDRAYEQYFGPGTRLTVT.

The chain has TRBV30 and TRBJ2-5, with 7 bases that match TRBD1. The J call is doubtful: the DNA matches TRBJ2-7 better. The CDR3 is made up of 16 amino acids. The V gene's germline CDR1 is GTSNPN and CDR2 SVGIG (reference sequence). CDR3 sequence: CAWTTNRGALPYEQYF. For the CDR3, the DNA is TGTGCCTGGACCACGAACAGGGGAGCTTTACCCTACGAGCAGTACTTC.

The chain links TRBV5-6 to TRBJ1-6; possible D gene TRBD1, 6 bases. The CDR3 has 15 residues. CDR1 is SGHDT and CDR2 is YYEEEE in the germline V gene. Deletions cut 0 bases from V and 10 bases from J, with 14 bases between. In DNA, the CDR3 is TGTGCCAGCAGCTTGGGGACGCCCGGGGGCTCACCCCTCCACTTT. It specifies CASSLGTPGGSPLHF.

The chain joins TRBV19 to TRBJ2-7; 8 bases map to TRBD1. The V gene end was trimmed by 3 bases and the J gene end by 7 bases; junction bases not matched to a gene: 8. Germline V lookup: CDR1 LNHDA, CDR2 SQIVND (reference sequence). CDR3 size: 14 residues. The CDR3 DNA is TGTGCCAGTAGTATTGCCAGGGGGCCGAAAGAGCAGTACTTC. Translation: CASSIARGPKEQYF.

The genes are TRBV30 and TRBJ1-2; D unresolved. Germline assignment: CDR1 GTSNPN and CDR2 SVGIG (reference sequence). Trimming took 4 bases from V and 4 from J, leaving 7 bases between them. The CDR3 is 11 residues long. In DNA, the CDR3 is TGTGCCTGGACAGAAGCCTATGGCTACACCTTC. Encoded protein: CAWTEAYGYTF.

This chain joins TRBV27 and TRBJ2-1; a weak D match, TRBD2 (5 bases). The V end lost 3 bases, the J end lost 6 bases, and 9 bases lay between the germline ends. Germline V gene sequence: CDR1 MNHEY, CDR2 SMNVEV (reference sequence). The CDR3 length is 13 residues. The CDR3: CASSFPGVNEQFF. In nucleotides, the CDR3 is TGTGCCAGCAGTTTCCCCGGGGTCAATGAGCAGTTCTTC.

This clone was picked up a small number of times. The CDR3 sequence: CSVSVSTYGYTF. CDR3 DNA sequence: TGCAGCGTTTCAGTGTCAACTTATGGCTACACCTTC. V gene TRBV29-1 combines with J gene TRBJ1-2; D is undetermined. CDR1 and CDR2 from the germline V gene are SQVTM and ANQGSEA. The CDR3 has 12 residues. V was shortened by 5 bases and J by 5 bases, with 12 bases between the two germline ends. Drawing the rest from reference TRBV29-1 and TRBJ1-2, the complete variable domain is SAVISQKPSRDICQRGTSLTIQCQVDSQVTMMFWYRQQPGQSLTLIATANQGSEATYESGFVIDKFPISRPNLTFSTLTVSNMSPEDSSIYLCSVSVSTYGYTFGSGTRLTVV.

V and J are TRBV6-5 and TRBJ1-2, with 7 bases lining up with TRBD1. V was pared by 5 bases and J by 6 bases, with 6 bases of the junction left unmatched. Per the germline V gene, CDR1 is MNHEY and CDR2 is SVGAGI. CDR3 length: 13 residues. The CDR3 spells CASSEGQGDGYTF. As DNA, the CDR3 is TGTGCCAGCAGTGAAGGGCAGGGGGATGGCTACACCTTC.

This chain connects TRBV27 to TRBJ1-5, with D hard to call. CDR1 is MNHEY and CDR2 is SMNVEV in the germline V gene (reference sequence). The CDR3 totals 15 residues. Deletions cut 3 bases from V and 4 bases from J, with 13 bases between. CDR3 loop: CASSFGYSRNQPQHF. CDR3 DNA sequence: TGTGCCAGCAGTTTCGGATACAGTCGGAATCAGCCCCAGCATTTT.

The V gene is TRBV9, the J gene TRBJ1-2; no definite D call. In germline, CDR1 is SGDLS, CDR2 YYNGEE. CDR3 size: 12 residues. V lost 0 bases, J lost 7 bases, and 7 bases lay in between. The CDR3 nucleotides are TGTGCCAGCAGCGTAGGGGCGTCTGGCTACACCTTC. This sequence encodes CASSVGASGYTF.

The rearrangement uses TRBV19 and TRBJ2-4, with a weak D call TRBD1 (5 bases). V lost 4 bases and J 0 bases, leaving 19 bases between the germline ends. The CDR3 extends over 18 amino acids. Per germline, CDR1 LNHDA and CDR2 SQIVND (reference sequence). CDR3 nucleotide sequence: TGTGCCAGTAGTACCGGTCAGACAGAGTCATTAGCCAAAAACATTCAGTACTTC. Its protein product is CASSTGQTESLAKNIQYF.

This chain uses TRBV9 with TRBJ1-1; D is ambiguous. The CDR3 is 14 residues long. Per the germline V gene, CDR1 is SGDLS and CDR2 is YYNGEE. V lost 3 bases to trimming and J lost 4 bases, with 13 bases between them. CDR3 in DNA: TGTGCCAGCAGCGACCCGAGGGAGGGCACTGAAGCTTTCTTT. Protein product: CASSDPREGTEAFF.

This clone was seen a few times. The chain joins TRBV30 to TRBJ2-5, with D perhaps TRBD1 or TRBD2 (5 bases each). The CDR3 consists of 13 residues. Trimming removed 6 bases from V and 0 bases from J, with 11 bases in between. Germline-derived CDR1 and CDR2 are GTSNPN and SVGIG (reference sequence). CDR3 amino acids: CACGDVHQETQYF. The CDR3 DNA follows: TGTGCCTGCGGGGACGTCCACCAAGAGACCCAGTACTTC.

DNA for the CDR3: TGTGCCTGGAGTACCTACCGGGCTAGCGGAGAGACCCAGTACTTC. Protein sequence: CAWSTYRASGETQYF. This sequence joins TRBV30 and TRBJ2-5, with 7 nucleotides matching TRBD2. Germline V lookup: CDR1 GTSNPN, CDR2 SVGIG (reference sequence). The J segment lost 4 bases and the V segment lost 2 bases, leaving 10 bases of the junction unmatched. This CDR3 comprises 15 residues.

This clone was observed a handful of times. The CDR3 region is CASSPRRWYEQYF. CDR3 coding DNA: TGTGCCAGCAGCCCCCGTAGGTGGTACGAGCAGTACTTC. This rearrangement joins TRBV27 to TRBJ2-7, with D unresolved. Germline-derived CDR1 and CDR2 are MNHEY and SMNVEV (reference sequence). The CDR3 has 13 residues. V dropped 6 bases and J dropped 4 bases, with 13 bases sitting between them.

This clone was recorded a few times. This chain connects TRBV5-1 to TRBJ2-3; no reliable D call. Germline V gives CDR1 SGHRS, CDR2 YFSETQ. The CDR3 totals 16 residues. Trimming left V 0 bases short and J 0 bases short, with 11 bases between. CDR3 coding DNA: TGCGCCAGCAGCTTGGAAGTAGCAACTAGCACAGATACGCAGTATTTT. Translated: CASSLEVATSTDTQYF.

The chain links TRBV6-7 to TRBJ2-7; D is possibly TRBD2 (5 bases). TRBV6-7 is sorted into the ORF group, with uncertain function. This CDR3 region has 12 residues. V lost 10 bases and J lost 5, with 15 bases in between. CDR3 in DNA: TGTGCCACCGGGCTAGAGGGCCACGAGCAGTACTTC. Its protein product is CATGLEGHEQYF.

J is TRBJ1-1 and V is TRBV29-1; TRBD1 aligns across 7 bases. This CDR3 spans 13 amino acids. Unmatched junction bases numbered 10, after V lost 4 bases and J lost 8 bases. Germline CDR1 is SQVTM and CDR2 is ANQGSEA. The CDR3 nucleotides are TGCAGCGTTGGGAGGACAGGCCCGCAAGAAGCTTTCTTT. As protein: CSVGRTGPQEAFF.

The chain has TRBV4-1 and TRBJ1-4, with D tentatively TRBD1 (6 bases). CDR1 is MGHRA and CDR2 is YSYEKL in the germline V gene. V was trimmed by 0 bases and J by 2 bases, leaving 10 bases between them. The CDR3 extends over 16 amino acids. The CDR3 bases are TGCGCCAGCAGCCAAGAAGCTACAGGGACTAATGAAAAACTGTTTTTT. Its translation: CASSQEATGTNEKLFF.

V usage is TRBV5-6 and J usage is TRBJ1-1, with D possibly being TRBD1 (5 bases). V was shortened by 0 bases and J by 2 bases, with 8 bases between the two germline ends. Per germline, CDR1 SGHDT and CDR2 YYEEEE. This CDR3 spans 14 amino acids. The DNA of the CDR3 is TGTGCCAGCAGCTTGGTGGGGCGAAACACTGAAGCTTTCTTT. Residues: CASSLVGRNTEAFF.

This rearrangement joins TRBV27 to TRBJ1-2, with 8 nucleotides matching TRBD1. The CDR3 runs 13 residues. Germline V gene data show CDR1 as MNHEY and CDR2 as SMNVEV (reference sequence). Germline trimming cut 4 bases from V and 7 bases from J; bases unmatched to any gene: 5. CDR3 in amino acids: CASSSQTGAGYTF. In DNA, the CDR3 is TGTGCCAGCAGTTCCCAGACAGGGGCTGGCTACACCTTC.

This clone was detected only a few times. This chain connects TRBV5-1 to TRBJ2-1; no firm D call. There are 11 residues in the CDR3. Germline-derived CDR1 and CDR2 are SGHRS and YFSETQ. With 4 bases removed from V and 10 bases from J, the gap between germline ends came to 9 bases. CDR3 in DNA: TGCGCCAGCAGCGATGCACACGAGCAGTTCTTC. This gives the protein CASSDAHEQFF. Combining the CDR3 with reference TRBV5-1 and TRBJ2-1 gives the whole variable domain KAGVTQTPRYLIKTRGQQVTLSCSPISGHRSVSWYQQTPGQGLQFLFEYFSETQRNKGNFPGRFSGRQFSNSRSEMNVSTLELGDSALYLCASSDAHEQFFGPGTRLTVL.

The chain is built from TRBV2 and TRBJ2-1; no definite D call. Trimming removed 3 bases from V and 6 bases from J, with 12 bases in between. The CDR3 spans 14 residues. Germline CDR1 is SNHLY and CDR2 is FYNNEI. For the CDR3, the DNA is TGTGCCAGCAGTGATAGTTTTCGGTCCAATGAGCAGTTCTTC. This encodes CASSDSFRSNEQFF. The full variable domain, rest sourced from reference TRBV2 and TRBJ2-1, is EPEVTQTPSHQVTQMGQEVILRCVPISNHLYFYWYRQILGQKVEFLVSFYNNEISEKSEIFDDQFSVERPDGSNFTLKIRSTKLEDSAMYFCASSDSFRSNEQFFGPGTRLTVL.

The gene calls are TRBV2 and TRBJ2-7; TRBD2 agrees at 8 bases. Per germline, CDR1 SNHLY and CDR2 FYNNEI. Trimming cost V 6 bases and J 2 bases; bases outside gene matches: 3. CDR3 length equals 13 residues. The CDR3 DNA reads as TGTGCCAGCAGCAGGACTAGCCCCTACGAGCAGTACTTC. It is translated as CASSRTSPYEQYF.

This rearrangement joins TRBV30 to TRBJ1-2; no reliable D call. The CDR3 runs to 10 residues. Germline assignment: CDR1 GTSNPN and CDR2 SVGIG (reference sequence). V dropped 3 bases and J dropped 8 bases, with 7 bases sitting between them. CDR3 coding DNA: TGTGCCTGGAGCGAAATAGGCTACACCTTC. It encodes CAWSEIGYTF.

This clone has only one observation. V usage is TRBV29-1 and J usage is TRBJ1-2; D unclear. The V and J ends lost 4 bases and 1 base respectively, with 7 bases between them. Germline V gene sequence: CDR1 SQVTM, CDR2 ANQGSEA. The CDR3 loop spans 12 amino acids. CDR3 region: CSVVSVNYGYTF. In nucleotides, the CDR3 is TGCAGCGTTGTTTCAGTTAACTATGGCTACACCTTC.